A selection of T cell receptor beta chains follows, all from one sample in a study of cytomegalovirus exposure and HLA in healthy donors. The repertoire was sequenced with immunoSEQ multiplex PCR; TCRdb's copy has only in-frame clones and lacks some. The table shows some 120,000 clones, with 85% to 90% occurring only once. Sequenced sample: PBMCs. Receptor source: a woman between 18 and 30 years old in good health and CMV-seronegative. Both conserved end residues are part of each CDR3. The D gene is left open where the match is weak. The listing skips clone size in some rows; elsewhere it reads once, few, many or a size class.

-	TRBJ2-3	-	TRBV6-1	TGTGCCAGCAGTGAAAGGCCAGCACGGGACACAGATACGCAGTATTTT	CASSERPARDTDTQYF
once	TRBJ1-5	-	TRBV18	TGTGCCAGCTCAAACGACATGGCAGGGCCCCAGCATTTT	CASSNDMAGPQHF
-	TRBJ2-1	TRBD2	TRBV5-1	TGCGCCAGCAGCTCGAGCGGGAAGCAGTTCTTC	CASSSSGKQFF
-	TRBJ1-2	TRBD1	TRBV15	TGTGCCACCAGCAGAGATTGGGACAGGGTTAACTATGGCTACACCTTC	CATSRDWDRVNYGYTF
-	TRBJ2-7	-	TRBV6-5	TGTGCCAGCAGTTACTCGTATGAGATCTACGAGCAGTACTTC	CASSYSYEIYEQYF
-	TRBJ2-7	-	TRBV5-6	TGTGCCAGCAGCTTGCTTAGCAGCTCCTACGAGCAGTACTTC	CASSLLSSSYEQYF
-	TRBJ2-7	TRBD1	TRBV11-2	TGTGCCAGCAGCGGGGGACAGGGGATCCACGAGCAGTACTTC	CASSGGQGIHEQYF
-	TRBJ1-2	-	TRBV6-1	TGTGCCAGCAGTGGTCCCCCCGGGACTCAACCTAACTATGGCTACACCTTC	CASSGPPGTQPNYGYTF
-	TRBJ1-3	TRBD1	TRBV6-5	TGTGCCAGCAGTTACTCAGGGGGCGACGGAAACACCATATATTTT	CASSYSGGDGNTIYF
-	TRBJ2-1	-	TRBV6-5	TGTGCCAGCAGCCCGGACAGAGGGAATGAGCAGTTCTTC	CASSPDRGNEQFF
-	TRBJ2-1	TRBD2	TRBV30	TGTGCCTGGAGTGGTACTAGCGGGATCCCGTTCTTC	CAWSGTSGIPFF
-	TRBJ2-1	-	TRBV30	TGTGCCTGGAACTCCCACTACAATGAGCAGTTCTTC	CAWNSHYNEQFF
few	TRBJ2-7	-	TRBV2	TGTGCCAGCAGTAGGCGGGGTGTACACGAGCAGTACTTC	CASSRRGVHEQYF
once	TRBJ1-2	-	TRBV9	TGTGCCAGCAGCGCCGCCCCGGGGGGCGCGATGAACTATGGCTACACCTTC	CASSAAPGGAMNYGYTF
-	TRBJ2-2	-	TRBV6-4	TGTGCCAGCAGTGTCGCGGAGGGGACCGGGGAGCTGTTTTTT	CASSVAEGTGELFF
-	TRBJ2-5	TRBD2	TRBV9	TGTGCCAGTCAGCGGGAGAACACACCTCAAGAGACCCAGTACTTC	CASQRENTPQETQYF
-	TRBJ2-3	TRBD2	TRBV30	TGTGCCTGGAGTGTTAGCAGCGGGGGACCTAGCACAGATACGCAGTATTTT	CAWSVSSGGPSTDTQYF
-	TRBJ2-3	-	TRBV4-2	TGTGCCAGCAGCCCCACCGGTGGAGGGCGAGGCACAGATACGCAGTATTTT	CASSPTGGGRGTDTQYF
-	TRBJ2-2	-	TRBV30	TGTGCCTGGAGCCTCTCGACCGGGGAGCTGTTTTTT	CAWSLSTGELFF
-	TRBJ2-7	-	TRBV5-4	TGTGCCAGCAGCTCGCCGACTCGCGGGGCCTACGAGCAGTACTTC	CASSSPTRGAYEQYF
-	TRBJ1-3	-	TRBV2	TGTGCCAGCAGGGAGAGCTCTGGAAACACCATATATTTT	CASRESSGNTIYF
-	TRBJ2-3	-	TRBV4-2	TGTGCCAGCAGCCTGAGGAGCGGACTCAGCACAGATACGCAGTATTTT	CASSLRSGLSTDTQYF
-	TRBJ1-3	TRBD1	TRBV6-5	TGTGCCAGCAGTCTTCAGGGGGCTGGAAACACCATATATTTT	CASSLQGAGNTIYF
-	TRBJ2-3	TRBD2	TRBV5-1	TGCGCCAGCAGCTTGAGGGCGGGAGGACCATCAGATACGCAGTATTTT	CASSLRAGGPSDTQYF
-	TRBJ2-1	-	TRBV27	TGTGCCAGCAGTTTATACGCAGGTGAGCTGTCCTCCTACAATGAGCAGTTCTTC	CASSLYAGELSSYNEQFF
-	TRBJ1-2	-	TRBV2	TGTGCCAGCATAGGCGGAGACTATGGCTACACCTTC	CASIGGDYGYTF
-	TRBJ2-7	-	TRBV28	TGTGCCAGCACCCTGACAGTACACTCCTACGAGCAGTACTTC	CASTLTVHSYEQYF
-	TRBJ2-2	TRBD2	TRBV6-5	TGTGCCAGCAGCCCGGGACTAGCGGGGTCAGGGGAGCTGTTTTTT	CASSPGLAGSGELFF
once	TRBJ1-5	-	TRBV15	TGTGCCACCAGCAGAGACAGGGGCAATCAGCCCCAGCATTTT	CATSRDRGNQPQHF
-	TRBJ1-2	TRBD1	TRBV18	TGTGCCAGCTCAGCCGGGACAGGGAATGGCTACACCTTC	CASSAGTGNGYTF
once	TRBJ2-3	-	TRBV10-1	TGCGCCAGCAGTGAGGGGGAGGCCACAGATACGCAGTATTTT	CASSEGEATDTQYF
-	TRBJ2-5	TRBD1	TRBV2	TGTGCCAGCACCCCCAAATCCAGGGGGCCGGAGACCCAGTACTTC	CASTPKSRGPETQYF
once	TRBJ1-5	-	TRBV28	TGTGCCAGCAGCTATAGCAATCAGCCCCAGCATTTT	CASSYSNQPQHF
once	TRBJ2-5	TRBD1	TRBV7-9	TGTGCCAGCAGCAATCCGGGACAGGGAGGGGAGACCCAGTACTTC	CASSNPGQGGETQYF
-	TRBJ1-1	-	TRBV19	TGTGCCAGTAGTACCCAGGGAGGGGACACTGAAGCTTTCTTT	CASSTQGGDTEAFF
-	TRBJ2-3	TRBD2	TRBV28	TGTGCCAGCAGTCCCGCGGGTAGCGGGGGGATAGATACGCAGTATTTT	CASSPAGSGGIDTQYF
-	TRBJ2-7	TRBD2	TRBV29-1	TGCAGCGTTGAGGGACTAGCGGGAGTTAACGAGCAGTACTTC	CSVEGLAGVNEQYF
-	TRBJ1-2	-	TRBV6-1	TGTGCCAGCAATATGGGGCCGAACTATGGCTACACCTTC	CASNMGPNYGYTF
-	TRBJ2-1	TRBD1	TRBV6-5	TGTGCCAGCAGTTCGGACAGGGGAAACTACAATGAGCAGTTCTTC	CASSSDRGNYNEQFF
-	TRBJ1-4	TRBD1	TRBV2	TGTGCCAGCCTGACAGACAGGGCAAATGAAAAACTGTTTTTT	CASLTDRANEKLFF
-	TRBJ2-5	-	TRBV6-5	TGTGCCAGCAGGATACAGGGTTCGAAGACCCAGTACTTC	CASRIQGSKTQYF
-	TRBJ2-1	TRBD1	TRBV28	TGTGCCAGCAGCCTGACAGGGGGCACAGCCTACAATGAGCAGTTCTTC	CASSLTGGTAYNEQFF
-	TRBJ1-2	TRBD1	TRBV19	TGTGCCAGTAGTCTAATTGCACCGACAGGGAGTGGCTACACCTTC	CASSLIAPTGSGYTF
-	TRBJ1-3	-	TRBV5-5	TGTGCCAGCAGCTTGCCAGGGGCCTCTTTGGACACCATATATTTT	CASSLPGASLDTIYF
-	TRBJ2-1	-	TRBV25-1	TGTGCCAGCACCTTGGGACTGTTCAATGAGCAGTTCTTC	CASTLGLFNEQFF
-	TRBJ2-5	-	TRBV11-2	TGTGCCAGCACCCGCGGAGAGACCCAGTACTTC	CASTRGETQYF